This T cell receptor (beta chain) was captured in a study of blood T cell repertoires in COVID-19. Overall study context: Sources were T cells, B-cell-depleted T cells, or PBMCs; the material itself was cDNA or gDNA.

The CDR3 has 17 amino acids. The ends lost 1 base at V and 5 bases at J; junction bases unmatched: 12. Looked up from germline, CDR1 is SGHKS and CDR2 is YYEKEE (reference sequence). Per the study methods: Using reference gene primer amplification, nucleated cell counts were estimated. Clones were read by immunoSEQ multiplex PCR, and TCRdb kept only the in-frame ones, dropping some. From that table come the V and J calls and clone size; the DNA was used to work out D and trimming. The data show some 100,000 clones, roughly 80% seen once. Input material: peripheral blood. The receptor's source is a man older than 75 with active or convalescent COVID-19. This chain links TRBV5-5 with TRBJ2-5; TRBD1 aligns across 9 bases. The CDR3 is CASSLYGAQGAWETQYF. The CDR3 DNA reads TGTGCCAGCAGCTTGTACGGGGCACAGGGGGCGTGGGAGACCCAGTACTTC.